This TCR beta chain was identified in a study of blood T cell repertoires in COVID-19. Study-wide background: From T cells, B-cell-depleted T cells, or PBMCs came the material, which was cDNA or gDNA.

Original processing methods: Estimation of nucleated cell counts was performed using reference gene primer amplification. TCRdb's copy holds only in-frame clones and misses some; the assay was immunoSEQ multiplex PCR. That table is the source of V, J and clone size, and D and trimming were worked out from the DNA. The table includes 87,000 or so clones, over 75% detected once. Per germline, CDR1 MNHEY and CDR2 SVGEGT. V was cut by 4 bases and J by 6 bases, with 16 bases left in between. The CDR3 is 15 amino acids. Sequencing was carried out using peripheral blood. The chain joins TRBV6-2 or TRBV6-3 to TRBJ1-5, with D hard to call. The sequence was obtained from a woman older than 75 with COVID-19, enrolled during active disease. CDR3 region: CASSSTASGLQPQHF. The CDR3 DNA sequence: TGTGCCAGCAGTTCGACGGCGTCGGGTCTTCAGCCCCAGCATTTT.